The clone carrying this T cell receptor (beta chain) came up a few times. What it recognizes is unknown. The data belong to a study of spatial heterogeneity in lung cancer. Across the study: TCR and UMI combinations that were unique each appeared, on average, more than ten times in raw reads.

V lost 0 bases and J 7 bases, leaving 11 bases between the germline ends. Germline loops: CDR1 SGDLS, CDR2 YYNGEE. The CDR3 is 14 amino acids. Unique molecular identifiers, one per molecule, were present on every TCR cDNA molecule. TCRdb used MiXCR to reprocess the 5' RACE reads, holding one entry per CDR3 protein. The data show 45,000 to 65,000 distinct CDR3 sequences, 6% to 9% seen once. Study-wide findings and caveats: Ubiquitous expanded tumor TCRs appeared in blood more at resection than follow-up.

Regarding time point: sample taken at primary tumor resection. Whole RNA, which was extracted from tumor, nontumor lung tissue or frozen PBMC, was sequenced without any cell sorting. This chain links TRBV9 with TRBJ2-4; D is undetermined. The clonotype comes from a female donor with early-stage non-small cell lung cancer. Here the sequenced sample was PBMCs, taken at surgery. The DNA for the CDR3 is TGTGCCAGCAGCGTAGATTCCACACGCAACATTCAGTACTTC. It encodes CASSVDSTRNIQYF.